The 15 T cell receptor beta chains presented below share a single source sample, sequenced in a study of blood T cell repertoires in COVID-19. The assay was immunoSEQ multiplex PCR, and TCRdb's table has in-frame clones only and misses some. The sample gives over 200,000 clones, roughly 86% of which show up once; under 13% is in the top ten. The source material was PBMCs or T cells enriched from blood (not recorded which). These receptors were collected from a young man with acute COVID-19.

The chain joins TRBV5-4 to TRBJ2-5, with 9 nucleotides matching TRBD1. The J segment lost 0 bases and the V segment lost 4 bases, leaving 7 bases of the junction unmatched. In germline, CDR1 is SGHNT, CDR2 YYREEE (reference sequence). The CDR3 is 16 residues long. CDR3 bases: TGTGCCAGCAGCCCGGGACAGGGAGGGTACCAAGAGACCCAGTACTTC. This encodes CASSPGQGGYQETQYF.

This rearrangement joins TRBV25-1 to TRBJ2-7; TRBD1 agrees at 9 bases. V lost 5 bases and J lost 5; bases outside the gene matches: 13. Germline loops: CDR1 MGHDK, CDR2 SYGVNS. The CDR3 is 16 residues long. The CDR3 bases are TGTGCCAGCAGTTCAAAAACCGGGACAGGGCCGCACGAGCAGTACTTC. Protein: CASSSKTGTGPHEQYF.

The DNA of the CDR3 is TGTGCCAGCAGTTCCCCAGACAGGTACACCGGGGAGCTGTTTTTT. Its protein product is CASSSPDRYTGELFF. The rearrangement joins TRBV27 to TRBJ2-2, with TRBD1 as a possible D gene (6 bases). This CDR3 spans 15 amino acids. V gave up 4 bases and J gave up 3 bases, with 12 bases separating them. CDR1 is MNHEY and CDR2 is SMNVEV in the germline V gene (reference sequence).

This clone showed up just a few times. The chain employs TRBV20-1 and TRBJ2-7; 7 bases map to TRBD1. V was clipped by 0 bases and J by 7 bases; unmatched bases: 0. Germline CDR1 reads DFQATT; CDR2 reads SNEGSKA (reference sequence). CDR3 size: 11 residues. The CDR3 nucleotides are TGCAGTGCTAGAGAGGACAGGGAGCAGTACTTC. This translates into CSAREDREQYF.

The rearrangement links TRBV7-2 to TRBJ2-1, with 15 nucleotides matching TRBD2. The J segment lost 2 bases and the V segment lost 5 bases, leaving 4 bases of the junction unmatched. The CDR3 length is 17 residues. Germline values: CDR1 SGHTA, CDR2 FQGNSA. Here the CDR3 reads CASSPRTSGRAYNEQFF. The DNA for the CDR3 is TGTGCCAGCAGCCCACGGACTAGCGGGAGGGCCTACAATGAGCAGTTCTTC.

The chain combines TRBV11-3 with TRBJ2-7; no firm D call. The CDR3 totals 13 residues. Trimming removed 3 bases from V and 0 bases from J, with 6 bases in between. Germline CDR1 SGHNT, CDR2 YENEEA. The CDR3 DNA sequence: TGTGCCAGCAGCTTCTACAGCTCCTACGAGCAGTACTTC. This gives the protein CASSFYSSYEQYF.

The chain joins TRBV7-2 to TRBJ1-5; D ambiguous. V dropped 9 bases and J dropped 4 bases, with 7 bases sitting between them. The CDR3 extends over 11 amino acids. Germline V gene sequence: CDR1 SGHTA, CDR2 FQGNSA. The CDR3 loop is CASGENQPQHF. For the CDR3, the DNA is TGTGCCAGTGGGGAGAATCAGCCCCAGCATTTT.

This rearrangement joins TRBV28 to TRBJ1-5; TRBD1 might be the D (6 bases). The CDR3 contains 14 residues. CDR1 MDHEN and CDR2 SYDVKM come from the germline V gene. Trimming cost V 3 bases and J 4 bases, with 10 bases left between them. In DNA form, the CDR3 reads TGTGCCAGCAGTTTTGTCCAGGGGAATCAGCCCCAGCATTTT. Translated: CASSFVQGNQPQHF.

The rearrangement joins TRBV6-1 to TRBJ1-1; D unclear. V was shortened by 0 bases and J by 4 bases, with 12 bases between the two germline ends. CDR3 length equals 15 residues. CDR1 is MNHNS, CDR2 SASEGT, per germline. DNA of the CDR3: TGTGCCAGCAGTGAAGCTGAGGGCGAGGCCACTGAAGCTTTCTTT. Protein product: CASSEAEGEATEAFF.

The chain joins TRBV12-5 to TRBJ2-1, with D unresolved. CDR3 length: 13 residues. Germline V lookup: CDR1 LGHNT, CDR2 FRNRAP. V was pared by 1 base and J by 5 bases, with 6 bases between. CDR3 DNA: TGTGCTAGTGGTTTGGCAACGGACAATGAGCAGTTCTTC. It specifies CASGLATDNEQFF.

This clone has only a few counts. This chain joins TRBV28 and TRBJ1-1; unclear D gene. The V gene's germline CDR1 is MDHEN and CDR2 SYDVKM. This CDR3 region has 10 residues. Trimming stripped 11 bases from V and 6 bases from J, with 10 bases between. The DNA of the CDR3 is TGTGCCGGCCTTATCCCTGAAGCTTTCTTT. As protein: CAGLIPEAFF.

The chain couples TRBV2 to TRBJ1-1; maybe TRBD1 (5 bases). Germline V gives CDR1 SNHLY, CDR2 FYNNEI. The CDR3 covers 15 residues. With 2 bases removed from V and 4 bases from J, the gap between germline ends came to 14 bases. The CDR3 bases are TGTGCCAGCAGTGAACGACAGTTGAAAGGCACTGAAGCTTTCTTT. This sequence encodes CASSERQLKGTEAFF.

The CDR3 DNA follows: TGTGCCAGCAGCTTAGCGTCTAGCGGGAGGGTCTACGAGCAGTACTTC. This codes for CASSLASSGRVYEQYF. The rearrangement joins TRBV13 to TRBJ2-7; 12 bases align to TRBD2. The CDR3 is 16 amino acids. CDR1 is PRHDT, CDR2 FYEKMQ, per germline (reference sequence). Germline trimming cut 1 base from V and 3 bases from J; bases unmatched to any gene: 4.

The rearrangement links TRBV19 to TRBJ2-3; 7 nucleotides agree with TRBD2. V shed 1 base and J 4 bases; nucleotides not matched to a gene: 2. In germline, CDR1 is LNHDA, CDR2 SQIVND (reference sequence). CDR3 size: 14 residues. The CDR3 DNA is TGTGCCAGTAGTATAGGCGGGAGCCCAGATACGCAGTATTTT. Protein product: CASSIGGSPDTQYF.

The chain carries TRBV28 and TRBJ1-1, with a tentative D call TRBD1 (5 bases). CDR1 is MDHEN, CDR2 SYDVKM, per germline. There are 16 residues in the CDR3. V was shortened by 6 bases and J by 1 base, with 18 bases between the two germline ends. The CDR3 reads CASSHPWGRGNTEAFF. The CDR3 bases are TGTGCCAGCAGCCATCCTTGGGGCAGAGGGAACACTGAAGCTTTCTTT.